Listed below are T cell receptor beta chains from one sample, sequenced in a study of blood T cell repertoires in COVID-19. Repertoires were generated with immunoSEQ multiplex PCR, while TCRdb's copy carries only in-frame clones and drops some. The sample yields roughly 250,000 clones, approximately 86% seen once. The specimen was PBMCs or T cells enriched from blood (not recorded which). These receptors were taken from a woman younger than 45 with acute COVID-19. Each CDR3 is given with its conserved first and last residue. The order of the fields is D gene, J gene, V gene, clone size, CDR3 protein, CDR3 DNA. A D gene is named only where the DNA matches it firmly. Size is stated for part of the rows, as once, few or many counts, or as a class when the clone is expanded.

>.|TRBJ2-1|TRBV4-2|.
CASSQDRMWTTDDNEQFF
TGTGCCAGCAGCCAAGACCGGATGTGGACTACAGACGACAATGAGCAGTTCTTC
>TRBD2|TRBJ2-5|TRBV2|.
CASRKERDYKTQYF
TGTGCCAGCAGGAAGGAACGGGACTATAAGACCCAGTACTTC
>.|TRBJ1-2|TRBV2|.
CASSEARETLNYGYTF
TGTGCCAGCAGTGAAGCTCGGGAGACTTTAAACTATGGCTACACCTTC
>.|TRBJ1-1|TRBV19|.
CASNSLAGAPNTEAFF
TGTGCCAGTAACAGCCTTGCAGGGGCACCGAACACTGAAGCTTTCTTT
>TRBD2|TRBJ2-3|TRBV3-1/TRBV3-2|once
CASSHLGQRGSDTQYF
TGTGCCAGCAGCCACCTCGGGCAGCGGGGTTCAGATACGCAGTATTTT
>.|TRBJ1-5|TRBV2|once
CASSYETGGNQPQHF
TGTGCCAGCAGTTACGAGACAGGAGGCAATCAGCCCCAGCATTTT
>.|TRBJ2-1|TRBV2|.
CASIGYNEQFF
TGTGCCAGCATCGGTTACAATGAGCAGTTCTTC
>.|TRBJ2-7|TRBV6-2/TRBV6-3|.
CASSGSKGVASEQYF
TGTGCCAGCAGTGGAAGTAAGGGAGTCGCGTCCGAGCAGTACTTC
>TRBD1|TRBJ1-1|TRBV2|.
CASRRQGITTEAFF
TGTGCCAGCAGGAGACAGGGAATTACCACTGAAGCTTTCTTT
>.|TRBJ2-2|TRBV27|.
CASSLDGMVDTTGELFF
TGTGCCAGCAGTTTAGATGGTATGGTGGACACTACCGGGGAGCTGTTTTTT
>TRBD1|TRBJ2-7|TRBV2|.
CASSLRDRVNEQYF
TGTGCCAGCAGTCTCCGGGACAGGGTCAACGAGCAGTACTTC
>TRBD2|TRBJ2-1|TRBV5-1|.
CASSLRASGVYNEQFF
TGCGCCAGCAGCTTGAGGGCTAGCGGAGTGTACAATGAGCAGTTCTTC
>.|TRBJ1-1|TRBV5-4|.
CASSLVGAGPMNTEAFF
TGTGCCAGCAGCTTGGTCGGGGCGGGGCCCATGAACACTGAAGCTTTCTTT
>.|TRBJ1-3|TRBV13|.
CASSSQGRSGNTIYF
TGTGCCAGCAGCTCGCAGGGGCGCTCTGGAAACACCATATATTTT
>TRBD1|TRBJ2-7|TRBV18|.
CASSPGTGSYEQYF
TGTGCCAGCTCCCCCGGGACAGGGTCCTACGAGCAGTACTTC
>TRBD2|TRBJ2-7|TRBV27|.
CASSGGGAGREQYF
TGTGCCAGCAGTGGGGGGGGAGCGGGACGGGAGCAGTACTTC
>TRBD1|TRBJ1-2|TRBV5-1|.
CASSLDRGTDGYTF
TGCGCCAGCAGCTTGGACAGGGGGACGGATGGCTACACCTTC
>.|TRBJ2-1|TRBV19|.
CASSPQRVSYNEQFF
TGTGCCAGTAGTCCCCAGCGGGTATCCTACAATGAGCAGTTCTTC
>.|TRBJ1-1|TRBV18|once
CASSQGVGKNTEAFF
TGTGCCAGCTCCCAAGGGGTGGGAAAGAACACTGAAGCTTTCTTT
>TRBD1|TRBJ2-1|TRBV28|.
CASSPPDRGVYNEQFF
TGTGCCAGCAGCCCCCCCGACAGGGGGGTATACAATGAGCAGTTCTTC
>.|TRBJ2-3|TRBV9|.
CASSVIASDPSTDTQYF
TGTGCCAGCAGCGTAATCGCTAGCGACCCTAGCACAGATACGCAGTATTTT
>TRBD1|TRBJ1-1|TRBV27|.
CASSPWTGLGTEAFF
TGTGCCAGCAGTCCGTGGACAGGATTGGGAACTGAAGCTTTCTTT
>TRBD1|TRBJ1-4|TRBV19|.
CASSESGQVTSLPKKLFF
TGTGCCAGTAGTGAATCGGGACAGGTGACCTCACTACCTAAAAAACTGTTTTTT
>.|TRBJ2-2|TRBV5-1|.
CASSHWDTNTGELFF
TGCGCCAGCAGCCACTGGGACACCAACACCGGGGAGCTGTTTTTT
>TRBD2|TRBJ2-7|TRBV7-8|.
CASSRGTSGGLGEQYF
TGTGCCAGCAGCCGAGGGACTAGCGGGGGCTTGGGGGAGCAGTACTTC
>TRBD1|TRBJ1-1|TRBV6-5|.
CASSPTQGGFAEAFF
TGTGCCAGCAGTCCAACACAGGGGGGGTTCGCTGAAGCTTTCTTT
>.|TRBJ2-7|TRBV7-2|few
CASSSQGPLYEQYF
TGTGCCAGCAGCTCTCAGGGGCCGCTCTACGAGCAGTACTTC
>.|TRBJ1-6|TRBV11-3|.
CASSSDSRGSPLHF
TGTGCCAGCAGCTCAGACAGCAGGGGTTCACCCCTCCACTTT
>.|TRBJ1-5|TRBV28|.
CASSLPAGHNQPQHF
TGTGCCAGCAGTTTACCGGCAGGTCACAATCAGCCCCAGCATTTT
>TRBD1|TRBJ2-5|TRBV7-9|.
CASSQGGTGLQETQYF
TGTGCCAGCAGCCAAGGAGGGACAGGTTTGCAAGAGACCCAGTACTTC
>.|TRBJ1-2|TRBV12-3/TRBV12-4|.
CASAWGEGYGYTF
TGTGCCAGCGCATGGGGGGAAGGGTATGGCTACACCTTC
>.|TRBJ1-1|TRBV27|.
CASSLSRQIHEAFF
TGTGCCAGCAGTTTATCGAGGCAGATTCATGAAGCTTTCTTT
>TRBD2|TRBJ2-1|TRBV29-1|.
CSASRLASYNEQFF
TGCAGCGCCTCTCGACTAGCCTCCTACAATGAGCAGTTCTTC
>.|TRBJ1-5|TRBV4-1|.
CASSQDGYRAAETQHF
TGCGCCAGCAGCCAAGATGGATACAGGGCCGCCGAGACCCAGCATTTT
>.|TRBJ2-2|TRBV9|once
CASSVEVWGQANTGELFF
TGTGCCAGCAGCGTAGAGGTGTGGGGACAAGCCAACACCGGGGAGCTGTTTTTT
>TRBD2|TRBJ2-2|TRBV2|.
CASSEDGILAGATGELFF
TGTGCCAGCAGTGAAGATGGGATACTAGCGGGAGCTACCGGGGAGCTGTTTTTT
>TRBD1|TRBJ2-1|TRBV29-1|.
CSGGTGGSYNEQFF
TGCAGCGGCGGGACAGGGGGCTCCTACAATGAGCAGTTCTTC
>.|TRBJ2-3|TRBV24-1|.
CATRGLADTQYF
TGTGCCACCAGGGGGCTGGCAGATACGCAGTATTTT
>TRBD1|TRBJ2-3|TRBV7-9|once
CASRKTGMSDTQYF
TGTGCCAGCAGAAAGACAGGGATGTCGGATACGCAGTATTTT
>TRBD2|TRBJ2-2|TRBV2|.
CASKAGVTGELFF
TGTGCCAGCAAAGCGGGGGTTACCGGGGAGCTGTTTTTT
>.|TRBJ1-6|TRBV6-6|.
CASSPAGTQNSPLHF
TGTGCCAGCAGTCCCGCCGGGACACAGAATTCACCCCTCCACTTT
>TRBD2|TRBJ2-7|TRBV5-4|.
CASSPASGGPYEQYF
TGTGCCAGCAGCCCGGCGAGCGGGGGCCCCTACGAGCAGTACTTC
>TRBD2|TRBJ2-7|TRBV7-8|.
CASSRDSGISHF
TGTGCCAGCAGCCGAGACAGCGGGATTTCTCACTTC
>TRBD2|TRBJ2-2|TRBV7-2|.
CASSLGLAGGPTGELFF
TGTGCCAGCAGCCTCGGACTAGCGGGGGGGCCGACCGGGGAGCTGTTTTTT
>.|TRBJ2-5|TRBV7-9|.
CASSPTRDTQETQYF
TGTGCCAGCAGTCCCACTCGGGATACCCAAGAGACCCAGTACTTC
>.|TRBJ2-1|TRBV19|once
CASKQDGPSYNEQFF
TGTGCCAGTAAACAGGACGGCCCGAGCTACAATGAGCAGTTCTTC
>.|TRBJ2-4|TRBV12-3/TRBV12-4|.
CASSSRDGSIQYF
TGTGCCAGCAGTTCCCGAGACGGGAGCATTCAGTACTTC
>TRBD1|TRBJ1-6|TRBV28|.
CASSSGQGLRPLHF
TGTGCCAGCAGTTCCGGACAGGGCCTAAGACCCCTCCACTTT
>.|TRBJ2-2|TRBV4-2|.
CASSQEPRSYTGELFF
TGTGCCAGCAGCCAAGAACCCAGATCCTACACCGGGGAGCTGTTTTTT
>TRBD1|TRBJ1-2|TRBV3-1/TRBV3-2|.
CASSRQGRGYTF
TGTGCCAGCAGCCGACAGGGTCGGGGCTACACCTTC
>.|TRBJ1-6|TRBV2|.
CASSLGGANNSPLHF
TGTGCCAGCAGTCTCGGAGGGGCTAATAATTCACCCCTCCACTTT
>TRBD2|TRBJ2-1|TRBV6-6|.
CASSYDSYRVITSGLDNEQFF
TGTGCCAGCAGCTACGACTCCTACCGTGTCATAACTAGCGGACTCGACAATGAGCAGTTCTTC
>TRBD1|TRBJ1-2|TRBV7-8|.
CASTLLGGRQGILYGYTF
TGTGCCAGCACCCTATTGGGGGGTCGACAGGGAATACTATATGGCTACACCTTC
>TRBD1|TRBJ2-1|TRBV19|.
CASSIQAGGSYNEQFF
TGTGCCAGTAGTATTCAAGCAGGGGGCTCCTACAATGAGCAGTTCTTC